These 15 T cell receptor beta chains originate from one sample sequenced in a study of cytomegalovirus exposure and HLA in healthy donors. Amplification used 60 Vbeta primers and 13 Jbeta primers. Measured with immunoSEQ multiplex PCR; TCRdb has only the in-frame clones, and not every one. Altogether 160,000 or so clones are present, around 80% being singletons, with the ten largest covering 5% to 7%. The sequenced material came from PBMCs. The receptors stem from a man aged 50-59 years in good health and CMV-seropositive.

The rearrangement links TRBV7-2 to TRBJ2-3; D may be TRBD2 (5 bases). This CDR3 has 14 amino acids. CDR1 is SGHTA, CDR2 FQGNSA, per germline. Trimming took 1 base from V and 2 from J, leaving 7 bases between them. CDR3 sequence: CASSLEDSTDTQYF. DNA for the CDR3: TGTGCCAGCAGCTTAGAGGACTCCACAGATACGCAGTATTTT.

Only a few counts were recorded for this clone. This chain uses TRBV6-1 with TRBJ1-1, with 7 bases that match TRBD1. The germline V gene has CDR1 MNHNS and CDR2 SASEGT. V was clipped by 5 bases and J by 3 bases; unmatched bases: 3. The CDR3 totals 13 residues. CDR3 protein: CASSIGQDTEAFF. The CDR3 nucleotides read TGTGCCAGCAGTATTGGACAGGACACTGAAGCTTTCTTT.

The CDR3: CSAKGSGGYNEQFF. The CDR3 DNA sequence: TGCAGCGCCAAAGGCAGCGGGGGCTACAATGAGCAGTTCTTC. The chain employs TRBV29-1 and TRBJ2-1; 8 nucleotides line up with TRBD2. The J segment lost 3 bases and the V segment lost 7 bases, leaving 8 bases of the junction unmatched. The CDR3 runs 14 residues. Germline loops: CDR1 SQVTM, CDR2 ANQGSEA.

The CDR3 protein is CASSDGRPSGNTIYF. The CDR3 DNA follows: TGCGCCAGCAGTGACGGCAGGCCGTCTGGAAACACCATATATTTT. The rearrangement joins TRBV4-1 to TRBJ1-3, with D hard to call. Trimming took 6 bases from V and 1 from J, leaving 13 bases between them. CDR3 length: 15 residues. Germline V lookup: CDR1 MGHRA, CDR2 YSYEKL.

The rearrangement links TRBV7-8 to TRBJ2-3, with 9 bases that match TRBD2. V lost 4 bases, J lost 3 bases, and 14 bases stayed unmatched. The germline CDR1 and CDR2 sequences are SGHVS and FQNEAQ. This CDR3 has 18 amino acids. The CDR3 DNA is TGTGCCAGCAGCTCCCCCTTTCCGGGACTAGCTGTGACAGATACGCAGTATTTT. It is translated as CASSSPFPGLAVTDTQYF.

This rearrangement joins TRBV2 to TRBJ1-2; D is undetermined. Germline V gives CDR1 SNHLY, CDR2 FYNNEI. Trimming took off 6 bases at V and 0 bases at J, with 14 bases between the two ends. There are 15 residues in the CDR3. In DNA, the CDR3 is TGTGCCAGCAGGAGGGCGAGGGATTCTAACTATGGCTACACCTTC. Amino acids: CASRRARDSNYGYTF.

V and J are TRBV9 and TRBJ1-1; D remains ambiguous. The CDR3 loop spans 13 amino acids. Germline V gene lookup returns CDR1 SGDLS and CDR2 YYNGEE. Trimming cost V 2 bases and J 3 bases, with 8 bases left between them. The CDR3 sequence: CASSVTYHTEAFF. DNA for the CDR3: TGTGCCAGCAGCGTGACATACCACACTGAAGCTTTCTTT.

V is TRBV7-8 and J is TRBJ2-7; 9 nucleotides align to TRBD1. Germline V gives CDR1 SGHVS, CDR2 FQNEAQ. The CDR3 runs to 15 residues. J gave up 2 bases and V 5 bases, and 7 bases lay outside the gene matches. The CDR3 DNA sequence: TGTGCCAGCAGCACGCCGGGACAGGGCCCCTACGAGCAGTACTTC. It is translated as CASSTPGQGPYEQYF.

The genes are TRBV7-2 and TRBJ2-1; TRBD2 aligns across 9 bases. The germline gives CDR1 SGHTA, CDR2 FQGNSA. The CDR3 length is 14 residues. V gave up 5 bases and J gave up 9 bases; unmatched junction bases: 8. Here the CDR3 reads CASSAGLAGGEQFF. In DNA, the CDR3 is TGTGCCAGCAGCGCGGGACTAGCCGGCGGTGAGCAGTTCTTC. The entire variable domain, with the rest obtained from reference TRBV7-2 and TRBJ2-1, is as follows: GAGVSQSPSNKVTEKGKDVELRCDPISGHTALYWYRQSLGQGLEFLIYFQGNSAPDKSGLPSDRFSAERTGGSVSTLTIQRTQQEDSAVYLCASSAGLAGGEQFFGPGTRLTVL.

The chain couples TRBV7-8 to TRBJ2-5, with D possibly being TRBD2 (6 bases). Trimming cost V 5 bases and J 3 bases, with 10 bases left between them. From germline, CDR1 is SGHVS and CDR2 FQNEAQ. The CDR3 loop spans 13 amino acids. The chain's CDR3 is CASSPREEETQYF. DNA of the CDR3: TGTGCCAGCAGCCCGCGGGAAGAAGAGACCCAGTACTTC.

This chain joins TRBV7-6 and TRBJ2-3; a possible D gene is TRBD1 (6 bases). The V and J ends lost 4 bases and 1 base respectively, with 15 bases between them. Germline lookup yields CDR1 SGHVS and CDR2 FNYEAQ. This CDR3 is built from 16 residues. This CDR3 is CASSSDRGLGTDTQYF. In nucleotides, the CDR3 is TGTGCCAGCAGCTCCGATAGGGGGTTGGGCACAGATACGCAGTATTTT.

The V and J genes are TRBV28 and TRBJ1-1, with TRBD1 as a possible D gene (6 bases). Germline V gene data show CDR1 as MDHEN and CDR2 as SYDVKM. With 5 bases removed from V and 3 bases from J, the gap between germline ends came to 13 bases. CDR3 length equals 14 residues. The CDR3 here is CASSLTGEDTEAFF. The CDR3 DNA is TGTGCCAGCAGTCTGACAGGAGAGGACACTGAAGCTTTCTTT.

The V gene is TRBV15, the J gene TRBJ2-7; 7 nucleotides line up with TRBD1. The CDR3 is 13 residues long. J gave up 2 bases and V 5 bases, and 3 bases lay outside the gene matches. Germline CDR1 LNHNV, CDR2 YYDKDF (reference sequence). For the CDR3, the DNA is TGTGCCACCAGCGTCGACAGGGCCTACGAGCAGTACTTC. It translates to CATSVDRAYEQYF.

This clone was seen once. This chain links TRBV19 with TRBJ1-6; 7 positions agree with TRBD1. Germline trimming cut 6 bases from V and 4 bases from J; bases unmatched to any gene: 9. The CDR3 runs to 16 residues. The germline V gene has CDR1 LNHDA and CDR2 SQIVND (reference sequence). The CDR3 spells CASSPRGTAYNSPLHF. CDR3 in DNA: TGTGCCAGTAGCCCCCGAGGGACAGCTTATAATTCACCCCTCCACTTT.

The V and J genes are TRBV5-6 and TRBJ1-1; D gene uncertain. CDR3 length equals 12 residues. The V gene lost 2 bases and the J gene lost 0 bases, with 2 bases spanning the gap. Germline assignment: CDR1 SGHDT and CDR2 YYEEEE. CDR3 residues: CASSFLNTEAFF. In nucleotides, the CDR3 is TGTGCCAGCAGCTTCTTGAACACTGAAGCTTTCTTT.